This TCR beta chain derives from a study of cytomegalovirus exposure and HLA in healthy donors. Researchers ran the PCR with 60 Vbeta and 13 Jbeta primers. Data came from immunoSEQ multiplex PCR; TCRdb stores just in-frame clones and leaves some out. The sample table includes some 130,000 clones. This CDR3 is built from 15 residues. Per germline, CDR1 SGHRS and CDR2 YFSETQ. This TCR came from a woman in her thirties or forties in good health and CMV-seropositive. The sample taken for sequencing was PBMCs. The rearrangement uses TRBV5-1 and TRBJ2-5, with 7 bases fitting TRBD1. The DNA matches TRBJ2-7 better at its end, which makes the J call doubtful. CDR3 in DNA: TGCGCCAGCAGACCTACCGGGACAGCGTCCTACGAGCAGTACTTC. Encoded protein: CASRPTGTASYEQYF.